These 8 T cell receptor beta chains originate from one sample sequenced in a study of T-cell memory formation after mild COVID-19. TCRdb reanalysed the 5' RACE reads using MiXCR and keeps one entry per CDR3 protein. The repertoire holds under 600,000 distinct CDR3 sequences, with 20% to 25% as singletons. The specimen was PBMCs or a T cell subset sorted from them (not recorded which). These receptors all come from an adult woman who had mild COVID-19 (a few samples of this study predate the infection). Cell type and time point are not known.

The chain carries TRBV15 and TRBJ1-2; D remains ambiguous. Between the trimmed V and J ends, which lost 0 bases and 3 bases, there was a span of 8 bases. This CDR3 comprises 14 residues. CDR1 is LNHNV, CDR2 YYDKDF, per germline (reference sequence). The CDR3 nucleotides read TGTGCCACCAGCAGAGAGAACGGGCACTATGGCTACACCTTC. It translates to CATSRENGHYGYTF.

The genes are TRBV9 and TRBJ2-1; no clear D gene. Germline loops: CDR1 SGDLS, CDR2 YYNGEE. The germline V and J ends were trimmed by 0 bases and 0 bases, with 10 bases remaining between them. The CDR3 sequence is 16 residues long. CDR3 sequence: CASSVAGGSSYNEQFF. The CDR3 nucleotides read TGTGCCAGCAGCGTAGCCGGTGGTAGCTCCTACAATGAGCAGTTCTTC. The whole variable domain, remainder taken from reference TRBV9 and TRBJ2-1, is DSGVTQTPKHLITATGQRVTLRCSPRSGDLSVYWYQQSLDQGLQFLIQYYNGEERAKGNILERFSAQQFPDLHSELNLSSLELGDSALYFCASSVAGGSSYNEQFFGPGTRLTVL.

The rearrangement uses TRBV18 and TRBJ2-6; weak D call: TRBD1 (5 bases). This CDR3 is 17 amino acids long. Germline CDR1 and CDR2: KGHSH and LQKENI. Between the trimmed V and J ends, which lost 2 bases and 2 bases, there was a span of 13 bases. The CDR3 here is CASSPLPRAPGANVLTF. The CDR3 region has the DNA TGTGCCAGCTCACCATTGCCCAGGGCACCTGGGGCCAACGTCCTGACTTTC.

A few counts support this clonotype. The rearrangement links TRBV7-8 to TRBJ2-1; the D gene is possibly TRBD2 (6 bases). CDR1 is SGHVS, CDR2 FQNEAQ, per germline. This CDR3 region has 16 residues. The V end was cut by 5 bases, the J end by 3 bases, with 17 bases between. The CDR3 nucleotides are TGTGCCAGCAGCCCGTTGAGGGAGGAGTACTACAATGAGCAGTTCTTC. As protein: CASSPLREEYYNEQFF.

J is TRBJ2-2 and V is TRBV6-2 or TRBV6-3; 12 bases match TRBD2. The trim removed 4 bases at V and 6 bases at J, leaving 6 bases unmatched. This CDR3 contains 16 residues. Germline loops: CDR1 MNHEY, CDR2 SVGEGT. CDR3 nucleotide sequence: TGTGCCAGCAGTTCAAGGACTAGCGGGGTCGCCGGGGAGCTGTTTTTT. This codes for CASSSRTSGVAGELFF.

The chain employs TRBV5-1 and TRBJ2-3; D might be TRBD2 (5 bases). V dropped 0 bases and J dropped 4 bases, with 12 bases sitting between them. There are 15 residues in the CDR3. Looked up from germline, CDR1 is SGHRS and CDR2 is YFSETQ. The CDR3, as DNA: TGCGCCAGCAGCTTGGGAGAGCTGGAGGCAGATACGCAGTATTTT. It encodes CASSLGELEADTQYF.

This clonotype showed up many times. The rearrangement uses TRBV4-3 and TRBJ2-6; the D gene could be TRBD1 or TRBD2 (5 bases each). The CDR3 length is 17 residues. Trimming stripped 5 bases from V and 4 bases from J, with 18 bases between. Germline CDR1 LGHNA, CDR2 YSLEER. DNA of the CDR3: TGCGCCAGCAGCTACCAAACTTCAGGGACCGGGGCCAACGTCCTGACTTTC. Translated, it gives CASSYQTSGTGANVLTF.

The chain employs TRBV21-1 and TRBJ1-5. TRBV21-1 is marked as a pseudogene. This CDR3 is built from 15 residues. CDR3 loop: CASSKGGYSNQPQHF. The CDR3 DNA reads as TGTGCCAGCAGCAAAGGCGGTTATAGCAATCAGCCCCAGCATTTT.